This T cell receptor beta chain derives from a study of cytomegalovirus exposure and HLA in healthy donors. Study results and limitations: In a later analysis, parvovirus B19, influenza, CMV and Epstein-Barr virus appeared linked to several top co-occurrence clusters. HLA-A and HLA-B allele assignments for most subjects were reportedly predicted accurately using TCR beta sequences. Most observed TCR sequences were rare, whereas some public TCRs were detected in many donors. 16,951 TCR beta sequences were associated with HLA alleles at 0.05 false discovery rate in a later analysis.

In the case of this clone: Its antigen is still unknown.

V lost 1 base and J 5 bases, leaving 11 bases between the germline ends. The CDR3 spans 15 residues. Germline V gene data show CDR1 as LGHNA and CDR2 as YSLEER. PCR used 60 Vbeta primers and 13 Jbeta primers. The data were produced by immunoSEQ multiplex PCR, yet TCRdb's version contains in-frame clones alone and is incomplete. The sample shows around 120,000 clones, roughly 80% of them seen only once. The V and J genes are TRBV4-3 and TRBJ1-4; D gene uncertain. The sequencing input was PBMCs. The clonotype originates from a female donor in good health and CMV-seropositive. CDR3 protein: CASSQVYGGNEKLFF. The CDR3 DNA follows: TGCGCCAGCAGCCAAGTATACGGCGGAAATGAAAAACTGTTTTTT.